This record concerns one T cell receptor (beta chain) sequence. The sample originates from a study of blood T cell repertoires in COVID-19. The overall study: Nucleic acid was either cDNA or gDNA, and it came from T cells, B-cell-depleted T cells, or PBMCs.

This CDR3 is built from 14 residues. Germline-derived CDR1 and CDR2 are SGHDT and YYEEEE. The V end was cut by 0 bases, the J end by 4 bases, with 10 bases between. Cohort placement rested on clinical history that participants reported themselves. Symptom resolution, clearance, or two negative PCRs marked the recovered donors of Cohort 3. Original processing methods: Reference gene primer amplification gave estimated nucleated cell counts. Data came from immunoSEQ multiplex PCR; TCRdb stores just in-frame clones and leaves some out. The DNA gave D and trimming, while V, J and clone size come from that table. The sample carries about 480,000 clones, 70% to 90% recorded once.

The source of this sequence is a woman aged 40 to 49 who had recovered from COVID-19. Sequencing used PBMCs or T cells enriched from blood (not recorded which). The chain is built from TRBV5-6 and TRBJ2-5; D not certain. The CDR3 nucleotides are TGTGCCAGCAGCTTGGCTATGGTAAGAGAGACCCAGTACTTC. Amino acids: CASSLAMVRETQYF.